A selection of T cell receptor beta chains follows, all from one sample in a study of blood T cells in healthy people across ages. TCRdb called the 5' RACE reads again in MiXCR, with one record for every CDR3 protein. The sample contains about 1.8 million distinct CDR3 sequences, around 50% of which appear only once. Sequencing used blood. The source of these receptors is a woman in her 40s in good health. Both conserved end residues are part of each CDR3. Each record gives: D gene, J gene, clone size, V gene, CDR3 DNA, CDR3 protein. D genes are given only for firm matches. Not all rows give a size; the values are once, few, many and, for expanded clones, a class.

>-|TRBJ1-4|-|TRBV2
TGTGCCAGCAGTGAAGGGACTACAGGGTTAAAGGGTGAAAAACTGTTTTTT
CASSEGTTGLKGEKLFF
>TRBD2|TRBJ2-1|few|TRBV5-1
TGCGCCAGCAGCTTGCAAGCTTCAGCGGGGGGGCTGGGTGAGCAGTTCTTC
CASSLQASAGGLGEQFF
>-|TRBJ2-3|-|TRBV3-1
TGTGCCAGCAGTCCTCTCGAGATAGGCGCCGTTGATACGCAGTATTTT
CASSPLEIGAVDTQYF
>-|TRBJ2-5|-|TRBV20-1
TGCAGTGCTCCCGCCCGGGCTCAAGAGACCCAGTACTTC
CSAPARAQETQYF
>-|TRBJ1-2|few|TRBV20-1
TGCAGTGCTAGGGACACCCTTGTCTATGGCTACACCTTC
CSARDTLVYGYTF
>TRBD1|TRBJ2-7|-|TRBV12-3/TRBV12-4
TGTGCCAGCAGTTTGCCCCGGGACAGGACCTCCTACGAGCAGTACTTC
CASSLPRDRTSYEQYF
>-|TRBJ2-4|-|TRBV10-2
TGCGCCAGCAGTGATAACAGGGCCGCCAAAAACATTCAGTACTTC
CASSDNRAAKNIQYF
>TRBD1|TRBJ2-5|few|TRBV6-5
TGTGCCAGCAGCTACGATCCTCGACAGGGGCAAGAGACCCAGTACTTC
CASSYDPRQGQETQYF
>-|TRBJ2-5|few|TRBV3-1
TGTGCCAGCAGCCAAGTTGAAACCGTCCAAGAGACCCAGTACTTC
CASSQVETVQETQYF
>-|TRBJ2-1|few|TRBV7-2
TGTGCCAGCAGCTTAGGAGGGGGGGCCGAGCAGTTCTTC
CASSLGGGAEQFF
>-|TRBJ1-5|few|TRBV15
TGTGCCACCAGCGTCTTCAATCAGCCCCAGCATTTT
CATSVFNQPQHF
>-|TRBJ2-3|-|TRBV29-1
TGCAGCGTTGAAATATTGTCGGATAGCACAGATACGCAGTATTTT
CSVEILSDSTDTQYF
>TRBD1|TRBJ2-3|-|TRBV9
TGTGCCAGCAGCGTAGTTCGTTCGGGACAGGGGAGCACAGATACGCAGTATTTT
CASSVVRSGQGSTDTQYF
>TRBD1|TRBJ1-1|-|TRBV28
TGTGCCAGCAATCACCAGGGGGGGGTTGGCACTGAAGCTTTCTTT
CASNHQGGVGTEAFF
>-|TRBJ1-2|-|TRBV4-3
TGCGCCAGCAGCCAAGGAGGAAATAGTGGCTACACCTTC
CASSQGGNSGYTF
>TRBD2|TRBJ2-1|few|TRBV15
TGTGCCACCAGCAGGGAGGGACTAGGGAACTACAATGAGCAGTTCTTC
CATSREGLGNYNEQFF
>-|TRBJ2-3|-|TRBV11-2
TGTGCCAGCAGCTTAGAGGGGCCAGGTAGGCGAGACACAGATACGCAGTATTTT
CASSLEGPGRRDTDTQYF
>-|TRBJ2-1|-|TRBV13
TGTGCCAGCTGTGCGGGACCCAATGAGCAGTTCTTC
CASCAGPNEQFF
>TRBD2|TRBJ2-3|-|TRBV5-1
TGCGCCAGCAGCTTGAAAGCGGGGTGGAATACGCAGTATTTT
CASSLKAGWNTQYF
>-|TRBJ2-1|-|TRBV9
TGTGCCAGCAGCGTAGCCTCAGATTATGAGCAGTTCTTC
CASSVASDYEQFF
>-|TRBJ1-5|-|TRBV12-3/TRBV12-4
TGTGCCAGCAGTTCCTCGGCGAATCAGCCCCAGCATTTT
CASSSSANQPQHF
>TRBD2|TRBJ2-1|-|TRBV20-1
TGCAGTGCTAGCGTCGCGGGACTAGCCTACAATGAGCAGTTCTTC
CSASVAGLAYNEQFF
>TRBD2|TRBJ2-3|-|TRBV27
TGTGCCAGCAGAGGAATCGTTAGCGGGGATACGCAGTATTTT
CASRGIVSGDTQYF
>-|TRBJ2-3|few|TRBV6-6
TGTGCCAGCAGCCAGACAGCTTACACAGATACGCAGTATTTT
CASSQTAYTDTQYF
>TRBD1|TRBJ1-2|-|TRBV11-2
TGTGCCAGCAGCTTCCGAAGGACAGGGCGGGGAAATGGCTACACCTTC
CASSFRRTGRGNGYTF
>-|TRBJ1-2|-|TRBV3-1
TGTGCCAGCAGCCAAGCGGGGGGGTTCGGCGTCGTGTCGAGCTATGGCTACACCTTC
CASSQAGGFGVVSSYGYTF
>TRBD2|TRBJ2-1|few|TRBV20-1
TGCAGTGCTAGAGATCCATCAGTAGCGGGGGTCGGGAATGAGCAGTTCTTC
CSARDPSVAGVGNEQFF
>-|TRBJ2-5|-|TRBV28
TGTGCCATAGCCCCCTACAGGGAAACAGAGACCCAGTACTTC
CAIAPYRETETQYF
>TRBD1|TRBJ1-2|-|TRBV9
TGTGCCAGCAGCGCGACAGGGTCTAACTATGGCTACACCTTC
CASSATGSNYGYTF
>-|TRBJ2-3|-|TRBV7-6
TGTGCCAGCAGCTTAGAGGTGGGGTTCACAGATACGCAGTATTTT
CASSLEVGFTDTQYF
>-|TRBJ2-7|-|TRBV12-3/TRBV12-4
TGTGCCAGCAGCGCCAGGGGCATAAGCTCCTACGAGCAGTACTTC
CASSARGISSYEQYF
>-|TRBJ2-5|many|TRBV3-1
TGTGCCAGCAGCCAAGATATGGCCAGGGGAGAGACCCAGTACTTC
CASSQDMARGETQYF
>TRBD1|TRBJ1-2|few|TRBV27
TGTGCCAGCCGCCAGTCAGGGGGGGACTATGGCTACACCTTC
CASRQSGGDYGYTF
>TRBD1|TRBJ1-5|-|TRBV20-1
TGCAGTGCTAGAGATCAGGGACAGGGGGGCAATCAGCCCCAGCATTTT
CSARDQGQGGNQPQHF
>TRBD1|TRBJ1-4|-|TRBV4-3
TGCGCCAGCAGCCAAGAGAGGGGACAGGGGGCTGAAAAACTGTTTTTT
CASSQERGQGAEKLFF
>-|TRBJ2-1|-|TRBV7-2
TGTGCCAGCAGCCCTAGGCCTCGCAATGAGCAGTTCTTC
CASSPRPRNEQFF
>-|TRBJ1-2|-|TRBV10-2
TGCGCCAGCAGTGAGTTAAAAGGACCGGATGGCTACACCTTC
CASSELKGPDGYTF
>TRBD1|TRBJ1-2|-|TRBV18
TGTGCCAGCTCCCCAGACTTAAACAGGGGTTATGGCTACACCTTC
CASSPDLNRGYGYTF
>TRBD1|TRBJ1-4|-|TRBV7-2
TGTGCCAGCAGCTCCCGGACAGGGGTTCTGAGGGAGAAACTGTTTTTT
CASSSRTGVLREKLFF
>TRBD2|TRBJ2-5|-|TRBV28
TGTGCCAGCAGTTTATTGCTAGCGGGGTCAGAGACCCAGTACTTC
CASSLLLAGSETQYF
>-|TRBJ2-7|-|TRBV9
TGTGCCAGCGGACCTTCAAGGGGCGAGCAGTACTTC
CASGPSRGEQYF
>-|TRBJ2-1|-|TRBV24-1
TGTGCCACCAGTGATTTAACAGATAACTACAATGAGCAGTTCTTC
CATSDLTDNYNEQFF
>-|TRBJ2-3|-|TRBV20-1
TGCAGTGCTAGTCTAGGGTCAGATACGCAGTATTTT
CSASLGSDTQYF
>TRBD2|TRBJ2-3|-|TRBV14
TGTGTCAGCAGCCCCATGACTAGCGGGAGGCCCACAGATACGCAGTATTTT
CVSSPMTSGRPTDTQYF
>TRBD1|TRBJ1-2|few|TRBV6-6
TGTGCCAGCAACGACAGGGGGCAATTCTATGGCTACACCTTC
CASNDRGQFYGYTF
>-|TRBJ2-2|-|TRBV6-5
TGTGCCAGCAGTGCCGTTCGCGGGGAGCTGTTTTTT
CASSAVRGELFF
>-|TRBJ2-5|-|TRBV27
TGTGCCAGCAGTCCTGAGGGCTCGGAGACCCAGTACTTC
CASSPEGSETQYF
>TRBD1|TRBJ2-4|few|TRBV20-1
TGCAGTGCACCACCGGGACAGGGGACCAAAAACATTCAGTACTTC
CSAPPGQGTKNIQYF
>-|TRBJ1-2|few|TRBV7-8
TGTGCCAGCAGCTTATCCGGCGTTACGGGTGCTAACTATGGCTACACCTTC
CASSLSGVTGANYGYTF
>-|TRBJ1-5|-|TRBV10-3
TGTGCCATCTCCGAGGAGGGGCTGGGCAATCAGCCCCAGCATTTT
CAISEEGLGNQPQHF
>-|TRBJ2-5|-|TRBV9
TGTGCCAGCAGCGTAGCCATCTCTGAGACCCAGTACTTC
CASSVAISETQYF
>TRBD1|TRBJ1-4|-|TRBV5-5
TGTGCCAGCAGCACAGGACAGGGATTGGAAAAACTGTTTTTT
CASSTGQGLEKLFF
>-|TRBJ1-6|-|TRBV7-9
TGTGCCAGCAGCGTTACAGCCTCTAGCAAAGATAATTCACCCCTCCACTTT
CASSVTASSKDNSPLHF
>TRBD2|TRBJ2-1|-|TRBV3-1
TGTGCCAGCAGCCCTATGGGGCTAGCGGGGGTTGGGGAGCAGTTCTTC
CASSPMGLAGVGEQFF
>-|TRBJ2-5|-|TRBV18
TGTGCCAGCTCACCGGACGGATTAAGAGAGACCCAGTACTTC
CASSPDGLRETQYF